This is a list of T cell receptor beta chains from one sample in a study of T cell repertoires in cytomegalovirus infection. The antigens for these receptors are not known. Each CDR3 protein gets one entry after TCRdb re-called the reads with MiXCR. The sample lists under 30,000 distinct CDR3 sequences, 20% to 25% occurring once. The specimen was CD8+ T cells from cultured PBMCs, collected from culture after CMV antigen stimulation. The receptors derive from a human donor in good health (CMV status not recorded). Some clones in this sample may be carry-over from other donors' samples. Each CDR3 is given with its conserved first and last residue. A D gene is named only where the DNA matches it firmly. Expanded clones are given a class, and other clones once, few, many or no size at all.

v_call: TRBV11-1; d_call: .; j_call: TRBJ1-1; clone_size: .; cdr3_nt: TGTGCCAGCAGCTTATTTGGAGAGGACACTGAAGCTTTCTTT; cdr3_aa: CASSLFGEDTEAFF
v_call: TRBV28; d_call: .; j_call: TRBJ2-3; clone_size: .; cdr3_nt: TGTGCCAGCAGTCCAGCGTGGGGGGCCAGCACAGATACGCAGTATTTT; cdr3_aa: CASSPAWGASTDTQYF
v_call: TRBV11-1; d_call: .; j_call: TRBJ2-5; clone_size: .; cdr3_nt: TGTGCCAGCAGCCCACTATTGCTCGACCAAGAGACCCAGTACTTC; cdr3_aa: CASSPLLLDQETQYF
v_call: TRBV7-2; d_call: TRBD1; j_call: TRBJ2-5; clone_size: many; cdr3_nt: TGTGCCAGCAGCACCCGGGACAGGGAAGAGACCCAGTACTTC; cdr3_aa: CASSTRDREETQYF
v_call: TRBV11-2; d_call: .; j_call: TRBJ2-4; clone_size: .; cdr3_nt: TGTGCCAGCAGCTTAGGGGCTGGCGGGGACATTCAGTACTTC; cdr3_aa: CASSLGAGGDIQYF
v_call: TRBV4-1; d_call: .; j_call: TRBJ1-6; clone_size: many; cdr3_nt: TGCGCCAGCAGCCAAGAAGATGGCGGGCTCTATAATTCACCCCTCCACTTT; cdr3_aa: CASSQEDGGLYNSPLHF
v_call: TRBV7-2; d_call: TRBD2; j_call: TRBJ2-1; clone_size: many; cdr3_nt: TGTGCCAGCAGCTTGAGCGGGGGGACCTACAATGAGCAGTTCTTC; cdr3_aa: CASSLSGGTYNEQFF
v_call: TRBV10-3; d_call: .; j_call: TRBJ2-4; clone_size: .; cdr3_nt: TGTGCCATCAGTGAGTCTGGCGTCAGGGACCCCGAATTAGCCAAAAACATTCAGTACTTC; cdr3_aa: CAISESGVRDPELAKNIQYF
v_call: TRBV4-1; d_call: TRBD2; j_call: TRBJ2-1; clone_size: few; cdr3_nt: TGCGCCAGCAGCCTTCCGGGACTAGCGGGAGGTTACAATGAGCAGTTCTTC; cdr3_aa: CASSLPGLAGGYNEQFF
v_call: TRBV19; d_call: .; j_call: TRBJ1-2; clone_size: .; cdr3_nt: TGTGCCAGTAGTATTGCCTCAGGGTATGGCTACACCTTC; cdr3_aa: CASSIASGYGYTF
v_call: TRBV7-8; d_call: .; j_call: TRBJ1-5; clone_size: once; cdr3_nt: TGTGCCAGCAGCTTTGAATTAAATCAGCCCCAGCATTTT; cdr3_aa: CASSFELNQPQHF
v_call: TRBV7-3; d_call: TRBD1; j_call: TRBJ2-7; clone_size: few; cdr3_nt: TGTGCCAGCAGCCCGGGACAGGGGGGCATGGAGCAGTACTTC; cdr3_aa: CASSPGQGGMEQYF
v_call: TRBV12-3/TRBV12-4; d_call: TRBD2; j_call: TRBJ2-2; clone_size: few; cdr3_nt: TGTGCCAGCAGTTCCTATAGCGGGTCCGGGGAGCTGTTTTTT; cdr3_aa: CASSSYSGSGELFF
v_call: TRBV27; d_call: TRBD1; j_call: TRBJ2-3; clone_size: .; cdr3_nt: TGTGCCAGCAGTACCAGTGACAGGGGATTGGGCACAGATACGCAGTATTTT; cdr3_aa: CASSTSDRGLGTDTQYF
v_call: TRBV12-3/TRBV12-4; d_call: .; j_call: TRBJ2-7; clone_size: many; cdr3_nt: TGTGCCAGCAGTACCCCGAACAGGGTTAGCTCCTACGAGCAGTACTTC; cdr3_aa: CASSTPNRVSSYEQYF
v_call: TRBV7-6; d_call: .; j_call: TRBJ2-7; clone_size: many; cdr3_nt: TGTGCCAGCAGCTTATATCTTGGCAGGGACGAGCAGTACTTC; cdr3_aa: CASSLYLGRDEQYF
v_call: TRBV6-2/TRBV6-3; d_call: TRBD1; j_call: TRBJ1-2; clone_size: .; cdr3_nt: TGTGCCAGCAGTTACGGGACGGGACAGAGGACCTATGGCTACACCTTC; cdr3_aa: CASSYGTGQRTYGYTF
v_call: TRBV11-1; d_call: TRBD2; j_call: TRBJ2-3; clone_size: .; cdr3_nt: TGTGCCAGCAGTCGGGGGACTAGCGGGGGAAACACAGATACGCAGTATTTT; cdr3_aa: CASSRGTSGGNTDTQYF
v_call: TRBV6-6; d_call: .; j_call: TRBJ1-1; clone_size: few; cdr3_nt: TGTGCCAGCAGTTACGCGGACACTGAAGCTTTCTTT; cdr3_aa: CASSYADTEAFF
v_call: TRBV19; d_call: .; j_call: TRBJ1-5; clone_size: .; cdr3_nt: TGTGCCAGTGCTACCTGGAATCAGCCCCAGCATTTT; cdr3_aa: CASATWNQPQHF
v_call: TRBV10-3; d_call: TRBD2; j_call: TRBJ2-5; clone_size: many; cdr3_nt: TGTGCCATCAGTGGACTAGCGGGGGTCGGAGAGACCCAGTACTTC; cdr3_aa: CAISGLAGVGETQYF
v_call: TRBV7-2; d_call: .; j_call: TRBJ1-3; clone_size: many; cdr3_nt: TGTGCCAGCAGCCCTTTCTCTGCTGGAAACACCATATATTTT; cdr3_aa: CASSPFSAGNTIYF
v_call: TRBV5-8; d_call: .; j_call: TRBJ2-1; clone_size: few; cdr3_nt: TGTGCCAGCAGCTCCATGACGGGGGCCTCCTACAATGAGCAGTTCTTC; cdr3_aa: CASSSMTGASYNEQFF
v_call: TRBV12-3/TRBV12-4; d_call: .; j_call: TRBJ2-3; clone_size: .; cdr3_nt: TGTGCCAGCAGTTTCCGTCCCAATACAAGCACAGATACGCAGTATTTT; cdr3_aa: CASSFRPNTSTDTQYF
v_call: TRBV20-1; d_call: .; j_call: TRBJ2-6; clone_size: few; cdr3_nt: TGCAGTGCCCCCGGGGAGACAGACTCTGGGGCCAACGTCCTGACTTTC; cdr3_aa: CSAPGETDSGANVLTF
v_call: TRBV9; d_call: .; j_call: TRBJ2-7; clone_size: .; cdr3_nt: TGTGCCAGCAGCGGAGGAGGGGTCGGGTACGAGCAGTACTTC; cdr3_aa: CASSGGGVGYEQYF
v_call: TRBV24-1; d_call: TRBD2; j_call: TRBJ2-5; clone_size: many; cdr3_nt: TGTGCCACCAGTGACTCCTCCCTAGCGGGGGGGTACCAAGAGACCCAGTACTTC; cdr3_aa: CATSDSSLAGGYQETQYF
v_call: TRBV28; d_call: TRBD1; j_call: TRBJ2-3; clone_size: .; cdr3_nt: TGTGCCAGCAGTGTGGGACAGGACTACACAGATACGCAGTATTTT; cdr3_aa: CASSVGQDYTDTQYF
v_call: TRBV28; d_call: .; j_call: TRBJ2-7; clone_size: few; cdr3_nt: TGTGCCAGCAGCCTTACTGGACAGTCCTACGAGCAGTACTTC; cdr3_aa: CASSLTGQSYEQYF
v_call: TRBV7-2; d_call: TRBD1; j_call: TRBJ1-4; clone_size: many; cdr3_nt: TGTGCCAGCAGCTTATCATCGACAGGGGGACGGAAAAAACTGTTTTTT; cdr3_aa: CASSLSSTGGRKKLFF
v_call: TRBV7-9; d_call: TRBD1; j_call: TRBJ2-7; clone_size: few; cdr3_nt: TGTGCCAGCAGCCCAGACAGGGGAATCGTGTACGAGCAGTACTTC; cdr3_aa: CASSPDRGIVYEQYF
v_call: TRBV6-6; d_call: .; j_call: TRBJ1-1; clone_size: .; cdr3_nt: TGTGCCAGCAGGTACGGCCTTGGGGCTTTCTTT; cdr3_aa: CASRYGLGAFF
v_call: TRBV12-3/TRBV12-4; d_call: .; j_call: TRBJ2-7; clone_size: few; cdr3_nt: TGTGCCAGCAGCAGCCGGGACCCGGAGAGCTCCTACGAGCAGTACTTC; cdr3_aa: CASSSRDPESSYEQYF
v_call: TRBV29-1; d_call: .; j_call: TRBJ2-1; clone_size: few; cdr3_nt: TGCAGCGTTGAGGACCTATCATCCTACAATGAGCAGTTCTTC; cdr3_aa: CSVEDLSSYNEQFF
v_call: TRBV7-2; d_call: TRBD1; j_call: TRBJ2-1; clone_size: many; cdr3_nt: TGTGCCAGCAGCTCGACAGGGGGCCTTTACAATGAGCAGTTCTTC; cdr3_aa: CASSSTGGLYNEQFF
v_call: TRBV2; d_call: .; j_call: TRBJ1-5; clone_size: .; cdr3_nt: TGTGCCATCGGGGGGCAGGGACCCCAGCCCCAGCATTTT; cdr3_aa: CAIGGQGPQPQHF
v_call: TRBV7-2; d_call: .; j_call: TRBJ2-7; clone_size: many; cdr3_nt: TGTGCCAGCAGCTTATATCGGGGTCCTCGCGACGAGCAGTACTTC; cdr3_aa: CASSLYRGPRDEQYF
v_call: TRBV5-4; d_call: TRBD1; j_call: TRBJ2-7; clone_size: .; cdr3_nt: TGTGCCAGCAGCTTGTCTCTGGGACAGGGGTCCCCTCAATCCTCCTACGAGCAGTACTTC; cdr3_aa: CASSLSLGQGSPQSSYEQYF
v_call: TRBV19; d_call: TRBD2; j_call: TRBJ2-3; clone_size: .; cdr3_nt: TGTGCCAGTAGTATTAGACTTAGCGGGGGCCTAACCCGCACAGATACGCAGTATTTT; cdr3_aa: CASSIRLSGGLTRTDTQYF
v_call: TRBV18; d_call: TRBD1; j_call: TRBJ2-5; clone_size: few; cdr3_nt: TGTGCCAGCTCACCGACAGGGGACGCAAGGGCGGAAGAGACCCAGTACTTC; cdr3_aa: CASSPTGDARAEETQYF
v_call: TRBV18; d_call: .; j_call: TRBJ1-6; clone_size: .; cdr3_nt: TGTGCCAGCTCACCACGAGGGAACTCCTATAATTCACCCCTCCACTTT; cdr3_aa: CASSPRGNSYNSPLHF
v_call: TRBV3-1; d_call: .; j_call: TRBJ2-6; clone_size: many; cdr3_nt: TGTGCCAGCAGCCAAGATTTTAGCGGCAGAGGATACTCTGGGGCCAACGTCCTGACTTTC; cdr3_aa: CASSQDFSGRGYSGANVLTF
v_call: TRBV7-2; d_call: TRBD1; j_call: TRBJ1-1; clone_size: many; cdr3_nt: TGTGCCAGCAGCTGGGGCGGGACAGGGGGCACTGAAGCTTTCTTT; cdr3_aa: CASSWGGTGGTEAFF
v_call: TRBV2; d_call: .; j_call: TRBJ2-7; clone_size: few; cdr3_nt: TGTGCCAGCAGGCTGGACAGCCCATCCTACGAGCAGTACTTC; cdr3_aa: CASRLDSPSYEQYF
v_call: TRBV4-1; d_call: .; j_call: TRBJ2-3; clone_size: .; cdr3_nt: TGCGCCAGCAGCCAAGAAAGTTGGGGGCCCACAGATACGCAGTATTTT; cdr3_aa: CASSQESWGPTDTQYF
v_call: TRBV4-1; d_call: .; j_call: TRBJ2-3; clone_size: .; cdr3_nt: TGCGCCAGCAGCCAAGTTTTCACAGATACGCAGTATTTT; cdr3_aa: CASSQVFTDTQYF
v_call: TRBV20-1; d_call: TRBD1; j_call: TRBJ2-1; clone_size: .; cdr3_nt: TGCAGTGCTAAGGACAGGGGCAATGAGCAGTTCTTC; cdr3_aa: CSAKDRGNEQFF
v_call: TRBV12-3/TRBV12-4; d_call: TRBD1; j_call: TRBJ2-1; clone_size: .; cdr3_nt: TGTGCCAGCAGTTTAGCGTTTCCTATTCGGGACAGGGAATACAATGAGCAGTTCTTC; cdr3_aa: CASSLAFPIRDREYNEQFF
v_call: TRBV7-8; d_call: .; j_call: TRBJ1-1; clone_size: many; cdr3_nt: TGTGCCAGCAGCCTACAGTTCCTCAACACTGAAGCTTTCTTT; cdr3_aa: CASSLQFLNTEAFF
v_call: TRBV20-1; d_call: .; j_call: TRBJ2-1; clone_size: .; cdr3_nt: TGCAGTGCTAGGGCCAGGGGAACCTACAATGAGCAGTTCTTC; cdr3_aa: CSARARGTYNEQFF
v_call: TRBV20-1; d_call: TRBD2; j_call: TRBJ2-3; clone_size: few; cdr3_nt: TGCAGTGCTAGAGATAGTGGGGCGGGGGGAACCACAGATACGCAGTATTTT; cdr3_aa: CSARDSGAGGTTDTQYF
v_call: TRBV9; d_call: .; j_call: TRBJ1-2; clone_size: .; cdr3_nt: TGTGCCAGCAGCGTAGGGCAGGACTATGGCTACACCTTC; cdr3_aa: CASSVGQDYGYTF
v_call: TRBV12-3/TRBV12-4; d_call: TRBD2; j_call: TRBJ2-5; clone_size: .; cdr3_nt: TGTGCCAGCAGTTTGACTAGCGGGGGGTTCCAAGAGACCCAGTACTTC; cdr3_aa: CASSLTSGGFQETQYF
v_call: TRBV4-1; d_call: .; j_call: TRBJ1-5; clone_size: .; cdr3_nt: TGCGCCAGCAGCCAGGGACATAGCAATCAGCCCCAGCATTTT; cdr3_aa: CASSQGHSNQPQHF